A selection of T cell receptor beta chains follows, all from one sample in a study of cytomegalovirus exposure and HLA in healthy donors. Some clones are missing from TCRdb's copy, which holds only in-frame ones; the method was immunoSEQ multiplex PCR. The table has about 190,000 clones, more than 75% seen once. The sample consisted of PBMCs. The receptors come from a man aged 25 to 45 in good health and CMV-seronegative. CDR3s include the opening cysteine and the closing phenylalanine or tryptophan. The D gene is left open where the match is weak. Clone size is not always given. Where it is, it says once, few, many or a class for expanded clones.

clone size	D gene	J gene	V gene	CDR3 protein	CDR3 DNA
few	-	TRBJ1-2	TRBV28	CASSYGGGSYGYTF	TGTGCCAGCAGTTACGGTGGGGGGTCCTATGGCTACACCTTC
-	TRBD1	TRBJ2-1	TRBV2	CASSGGQGAAYEQFF	TGTGCCAGCAGTGGGGGACAGGGGGCGGCATATGAGCAGTTCTTC
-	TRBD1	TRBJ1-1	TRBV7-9	CASSPQGATEAFF	TGTGCCAGCAGCCCCCAGGGGGCCACTGAAGCTTTCTTT
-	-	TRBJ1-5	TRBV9	CASSVGGGIGQPQHF	TGTGCCAGCAGCGTAGGGGGGGGGATCGGTCAGCCCCAGCATTTT
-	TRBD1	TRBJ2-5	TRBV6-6	CASRSQGAGEQYF	TGTGCCAGCAGATCACAGGGGGCGGGGGAGCAGTACTTC
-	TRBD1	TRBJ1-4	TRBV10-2	CASNTGQGGEKLFF	TGCGCCAGCAACACGGGACAGGGGGGCGAAAAACTGTTTTTT
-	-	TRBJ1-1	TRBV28	CASTPRSVVNTEAFF	TGTGCCAGCACCCCCCGGAGTGTGGTGAACACTGAAGCTTTCTTT
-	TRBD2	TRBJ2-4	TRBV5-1	CASSLGLAGGNKLAKNIQYF	TGCGCCAGCAGCTTGGGGCTAGCGGGGGGAAATAAGCTAGCCAAAAACATTCAGTACTTC
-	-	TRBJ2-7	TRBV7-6	CASSLAPGPAYEQYF	TGTGCCAGCAGCTTAGCGCCAGGGCCCGCCTACGAGCAGTACTTC
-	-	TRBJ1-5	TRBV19	CASSIRLGGNQPQHF	TGTGCCAGTAGTATCCGGTTAGGGGGCAATCAGCCCCAGCATTTT
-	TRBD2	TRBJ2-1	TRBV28	CASSLYLLADNEQFF	TGTGCCAGCAGTTTATACTTACTAGCGGACAATGAGCAGTTCTTC